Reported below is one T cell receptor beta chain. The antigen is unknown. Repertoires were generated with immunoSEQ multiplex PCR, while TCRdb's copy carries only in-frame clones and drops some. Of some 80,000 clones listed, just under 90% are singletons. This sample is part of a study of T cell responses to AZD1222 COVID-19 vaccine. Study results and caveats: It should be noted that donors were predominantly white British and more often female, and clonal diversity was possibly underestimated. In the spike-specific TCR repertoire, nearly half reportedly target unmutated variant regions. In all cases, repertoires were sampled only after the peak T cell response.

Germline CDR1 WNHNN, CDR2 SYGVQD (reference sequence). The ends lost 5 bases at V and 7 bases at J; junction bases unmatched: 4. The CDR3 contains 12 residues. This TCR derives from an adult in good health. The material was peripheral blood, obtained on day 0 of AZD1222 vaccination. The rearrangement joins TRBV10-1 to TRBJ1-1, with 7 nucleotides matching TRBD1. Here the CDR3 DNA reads TGCGCCAGCAGTATGACAGGGTTTGAAGCTTTCTTT. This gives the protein CASSMTGFEAFF.